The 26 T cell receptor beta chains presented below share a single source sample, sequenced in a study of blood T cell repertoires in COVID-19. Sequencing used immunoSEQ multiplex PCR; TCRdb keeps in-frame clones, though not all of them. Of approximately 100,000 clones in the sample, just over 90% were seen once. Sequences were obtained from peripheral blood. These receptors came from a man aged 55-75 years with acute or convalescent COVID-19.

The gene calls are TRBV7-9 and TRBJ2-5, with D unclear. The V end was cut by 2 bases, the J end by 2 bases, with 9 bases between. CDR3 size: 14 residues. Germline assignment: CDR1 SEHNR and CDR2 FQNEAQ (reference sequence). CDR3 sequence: CASSLNPQQETQYF. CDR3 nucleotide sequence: TGTGCCAGCAGCTTAAATCCCCAGCAAGAGACCCAGTACTTC. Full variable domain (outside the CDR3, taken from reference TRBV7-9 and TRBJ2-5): DTGVSQNPRHKITKRGQNVTFRCDPISEHNRLYWYRQTLGQGPEFLTYFQNEAQLEKSRLLSDRFSAERPKGSFSTLEIQRTEQGDSAMYLCASSLNPQQETQYFGPGTRLLVL.

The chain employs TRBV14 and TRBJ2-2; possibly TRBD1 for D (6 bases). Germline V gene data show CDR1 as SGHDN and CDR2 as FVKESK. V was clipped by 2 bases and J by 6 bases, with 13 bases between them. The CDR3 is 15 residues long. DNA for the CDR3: TGTGCCAGCAGCCAATTTACAGGGCGGGCCGGGGAGCTGTTTTTT. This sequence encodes CASSQFTGRAGELFF.

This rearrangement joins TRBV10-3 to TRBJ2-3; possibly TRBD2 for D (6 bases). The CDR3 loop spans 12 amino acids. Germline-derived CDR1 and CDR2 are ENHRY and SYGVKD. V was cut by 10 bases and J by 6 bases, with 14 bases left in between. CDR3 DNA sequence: TGTGCCACGAGGGACGGAGGGGATACGCAGTATTTT. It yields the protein CATRDGGDTQYF.

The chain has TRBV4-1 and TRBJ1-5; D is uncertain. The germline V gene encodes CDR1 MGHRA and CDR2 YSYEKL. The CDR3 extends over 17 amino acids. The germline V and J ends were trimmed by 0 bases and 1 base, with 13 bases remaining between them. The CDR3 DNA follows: TGCGCCAGCAGCCAAGAAGTAGCGCTAAAGAGCAATCAGCCCCAGCATTTT. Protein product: CASSQEVALKSNQPQHF.

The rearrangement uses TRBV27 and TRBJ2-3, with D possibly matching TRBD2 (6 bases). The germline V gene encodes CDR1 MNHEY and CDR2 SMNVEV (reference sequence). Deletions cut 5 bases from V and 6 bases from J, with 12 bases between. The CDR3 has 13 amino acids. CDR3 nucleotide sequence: TGTGCCAGCAGTCGTTCTAGCGAGGATACGCAGTATTTT. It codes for CASSRSSEDTQYF.

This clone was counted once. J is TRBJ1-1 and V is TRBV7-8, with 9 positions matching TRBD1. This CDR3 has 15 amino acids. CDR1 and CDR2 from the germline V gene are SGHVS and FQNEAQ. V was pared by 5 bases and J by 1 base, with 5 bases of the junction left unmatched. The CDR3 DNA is TGTGCCAGCAGCCCCGGGACAGGGACGAACACTGAAGCTTTCTTT. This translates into CASSPGTGTNTEAFF.

CDR3 sequence: CASSASTRIPGNTIYF. In DNA form, the CDR3 reads TGTGCCAGCAGCGCGTCAACGAGAATCCCTGGAAACACCATATATTTT. This sequence joins TRBV9 and TRBJ1-3; D is unclear. V was trimmed by 3 bases and J by 2 bases, leaving 15 bases between them. Germline V lookup: CDR1 SGDLS, CDR2 YYNGEE. CDR3 length: 16 residues.

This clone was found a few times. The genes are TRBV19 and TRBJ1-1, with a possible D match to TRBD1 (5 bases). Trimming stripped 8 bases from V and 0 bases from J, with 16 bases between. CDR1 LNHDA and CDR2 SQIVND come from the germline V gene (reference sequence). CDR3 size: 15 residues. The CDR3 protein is CASQGPGGVNTEAFF. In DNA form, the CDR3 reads TGTGCCAGTCAGGGACCGGGGGGAGTGAACACTGAAGCTTTCTTT.

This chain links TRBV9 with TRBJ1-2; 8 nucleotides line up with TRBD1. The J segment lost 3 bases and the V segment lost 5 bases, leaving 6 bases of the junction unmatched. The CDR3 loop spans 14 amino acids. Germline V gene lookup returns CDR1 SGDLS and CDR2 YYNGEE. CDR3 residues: CASSAQGAYYGYTF. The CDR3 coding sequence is TGTGCCAGCAGTGCCCAGGGGGCTTACTATGGCTACACCTTC. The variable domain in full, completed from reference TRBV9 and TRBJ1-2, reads DSGVTQTPKHLITATGQRVTLRCSPRSGDLSVYWYQQSLDQGLQFLIQYYNGEERAKGNILERFSAQQFPDLHSELNLSSLELGDSALYFCASSAQGAYYGYTFGSGTRLTVV.

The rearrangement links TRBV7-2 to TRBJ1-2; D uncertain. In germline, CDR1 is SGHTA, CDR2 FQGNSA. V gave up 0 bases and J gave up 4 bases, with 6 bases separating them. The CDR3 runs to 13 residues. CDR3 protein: CASSLAGSYGYTF. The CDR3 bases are TGTGCCAGCAGCTTAGCAGGGAGCTATGGCTACACCTTC.

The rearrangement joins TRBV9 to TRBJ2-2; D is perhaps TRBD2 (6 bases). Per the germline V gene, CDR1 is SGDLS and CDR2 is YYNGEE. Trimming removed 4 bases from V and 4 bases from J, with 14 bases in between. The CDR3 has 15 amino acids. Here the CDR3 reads CASSLTSMGTGELFF. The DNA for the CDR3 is TGTGCCAGCAGCCTGACTAGTATGGGCACCGGGGAGCTGTTTTTT.

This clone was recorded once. In DNA, the CDR3 is TGTGCCAGTAGTATAGGTGAAGGAGGCGAGACCCAGTACTTC. The encoded protein is CASSIGEGGETQYF. The V call is TRBV19, the J call TRBJ2-5, with a weak D call TRBD2 (5 bases). CDR1 and CDR2 (germline): LNHDA, SQIVND (reference sequence). The V and J ends lost 1 base and 5 bases respectively, with 11 bases between them. The CDR3 sequence is 14 residues long.

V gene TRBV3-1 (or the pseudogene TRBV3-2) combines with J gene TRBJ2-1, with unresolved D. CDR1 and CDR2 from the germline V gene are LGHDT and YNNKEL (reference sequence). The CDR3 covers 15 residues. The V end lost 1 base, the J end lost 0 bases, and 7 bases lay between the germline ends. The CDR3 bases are TGTGCCAGCAGCCAAGGGCATTTCTCCTACAATGAGCAGTTCTTC. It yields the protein CASSQGHFSYNEQFF.

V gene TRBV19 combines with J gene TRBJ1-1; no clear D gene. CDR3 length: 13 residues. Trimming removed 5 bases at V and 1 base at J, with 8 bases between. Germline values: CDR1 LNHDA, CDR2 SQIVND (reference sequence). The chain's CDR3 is CASSSRRNTEAFF. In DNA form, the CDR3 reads TGTGCCAGTAGTTCACGGAGGAACACTGAAGCTTTCTTT. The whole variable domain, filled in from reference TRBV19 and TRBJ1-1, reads DGGITQSPKYLFRKEGQNVTLSCEQNLNHDAMYWYRQDPGQGLRLIYYSQIVNDFQKGDIAEGYSVSREKKESFPLTVTSAQKNPTAFYLCASSSRRNTEAFFGQGTRLTVV.

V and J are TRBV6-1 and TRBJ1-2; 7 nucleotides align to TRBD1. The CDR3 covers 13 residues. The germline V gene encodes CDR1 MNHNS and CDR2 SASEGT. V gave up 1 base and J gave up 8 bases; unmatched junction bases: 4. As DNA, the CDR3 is TGTGCCAGCAGTGAAGGGCAGGGGGGCGGCTACACCTTC. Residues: CASSEGQGGGYTF.

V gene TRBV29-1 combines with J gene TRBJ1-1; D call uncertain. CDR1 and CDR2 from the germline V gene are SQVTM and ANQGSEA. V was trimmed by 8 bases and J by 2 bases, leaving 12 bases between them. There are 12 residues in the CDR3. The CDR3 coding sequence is TGCAGCAGTACAGTGGCTAACACTGAAGCTTTCTTT. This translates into CSSTVANTEAFF.

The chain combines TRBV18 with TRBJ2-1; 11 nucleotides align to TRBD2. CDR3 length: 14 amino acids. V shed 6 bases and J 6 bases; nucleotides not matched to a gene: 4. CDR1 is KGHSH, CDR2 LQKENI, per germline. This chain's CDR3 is CASSGTSGPNEQFF. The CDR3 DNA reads TGTGCCAGCTCCGGGACTAGCGGTCCCAATGAGCAGTTCTTC.

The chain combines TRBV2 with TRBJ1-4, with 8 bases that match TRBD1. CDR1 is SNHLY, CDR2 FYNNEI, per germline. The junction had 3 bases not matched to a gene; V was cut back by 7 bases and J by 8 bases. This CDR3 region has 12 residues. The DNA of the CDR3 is TGTGCCAGCACGCAGGGGGCGGAAAAACTGTTTTTT. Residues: CASTQGAEKLFF.

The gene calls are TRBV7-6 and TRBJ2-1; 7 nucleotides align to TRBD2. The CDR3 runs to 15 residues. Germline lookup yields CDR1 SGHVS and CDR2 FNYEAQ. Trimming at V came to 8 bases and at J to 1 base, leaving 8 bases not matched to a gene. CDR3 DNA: TGTGCCAGCCGCGGCGGGAGTAGGTCCTACAATGAGCAGTTCTTC. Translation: CASRGGSRSYNEQFF. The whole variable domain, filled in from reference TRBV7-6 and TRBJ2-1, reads GAGVSQSPRYKVTKRGQDVALRCDPISGHVSLYWYRQALGQGPEFLTYFNYEAQQDKSGLPNDRFSAERPEGSISTLTIQRTEQRDSAMYRCASRGGSRSYNEQFFGPGTRLTVL.

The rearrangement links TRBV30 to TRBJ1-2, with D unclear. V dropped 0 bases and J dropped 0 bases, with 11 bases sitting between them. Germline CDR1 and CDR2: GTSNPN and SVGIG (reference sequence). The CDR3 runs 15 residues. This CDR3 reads CAWSVGRASNYGYTF. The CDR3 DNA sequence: TGTGCCTGGAGTGTGGGGAGGGCATCTAACTATGGCTACACCTTC.

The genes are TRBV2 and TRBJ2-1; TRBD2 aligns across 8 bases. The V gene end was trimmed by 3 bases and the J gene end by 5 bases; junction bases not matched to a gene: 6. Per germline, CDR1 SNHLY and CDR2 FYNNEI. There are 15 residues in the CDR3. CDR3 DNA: TGTGCCAGCAGTGACCCAGGACTAGCTAACAATGAGCAGTTCTTC. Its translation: CASSDPGLANNEQFF. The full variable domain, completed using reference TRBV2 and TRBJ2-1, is EPEVTQTPSHQVTQMGQEVILRCVPISNHLYFYWYRQILGQKVEFLVSFYNNEISEKSEIFDDQFSVERPDGSNFTLKIRSTKLEDSAMYFCASSDPGLANNEQFFGPGTRLTVL.

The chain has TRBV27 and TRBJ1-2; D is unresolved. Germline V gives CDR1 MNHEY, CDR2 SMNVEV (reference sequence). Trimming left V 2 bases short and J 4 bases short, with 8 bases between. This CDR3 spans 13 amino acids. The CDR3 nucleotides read TGTGCCAGCAGTTTACAAGGGAGCTATGGCTACACCTTC. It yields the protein CASSLQGSYGYTF.

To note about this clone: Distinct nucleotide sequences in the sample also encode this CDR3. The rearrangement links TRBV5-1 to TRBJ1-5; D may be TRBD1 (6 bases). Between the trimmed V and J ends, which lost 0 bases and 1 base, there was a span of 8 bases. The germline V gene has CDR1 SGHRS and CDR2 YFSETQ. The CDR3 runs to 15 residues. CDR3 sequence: CASSLAGVSNQPQHF. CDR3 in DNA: TGCGCCAGCAGCTTGGCAGGGGTGAGCAATCAGCCCCAGCATTTT.

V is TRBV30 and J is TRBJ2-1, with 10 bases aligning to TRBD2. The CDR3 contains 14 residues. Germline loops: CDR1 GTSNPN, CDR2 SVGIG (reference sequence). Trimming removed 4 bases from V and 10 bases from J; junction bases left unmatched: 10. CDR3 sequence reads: CAWISSGSRGEQFF. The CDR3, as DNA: TGTGCCTGGATATCTAGCGGGAGCCGGGGGGAGCAGTTCTTC.

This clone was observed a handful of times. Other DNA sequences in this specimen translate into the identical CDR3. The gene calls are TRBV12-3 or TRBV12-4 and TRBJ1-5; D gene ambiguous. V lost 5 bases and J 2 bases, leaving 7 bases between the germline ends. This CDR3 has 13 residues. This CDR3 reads CASSPQGNQPQHF. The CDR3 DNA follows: TGTGCCAGCAGTCCGCAGGGCAATCAGCCCCAGCATTTT.

CDR3 bases: TGTGCCAGCAGCTTAGATCCGGGGAATGGCTACACCTTC. Translation gives CASSLDPGNGYTF. This rearrangement joins TRBV11-2 to TRBJ1-2; no firm D call. This CDR3 is 13 amino acids long. V lost 0 bases, J lost 6 bases, and 8 bases lay in between. Germline V CDR1 and CDR2: SGHAT, FQNNGV.